This TCR beta chain derives from a study of human T cells and chemical hapten exposure. Notes on the study in general: Alopecia affecting every donor means their immune response may not match healthy people's.

Concerning this clonotype itself: The antigen is not known.

Looked up from germline, CDR1 is ENHRY and CDR2 is SYGVKD. The length of the CDR3 is 17 residues. The V segment lost 2 bases and the J segment 5 bases; nucleotides outside the gene matches: 7. Using its own MiXCR run on the RACE reads, TCRdb lists one record per CDR3 protein. The data hold tens of thousands of distinct CDR3 sequences, with over 9% observed a single time. Time point in this sample: patch test 2, 6 weeks after DPC sensitization. This sample's treatment: therapeutic diphenylcyclopropenone sensitization with weekly scalp DPC. Samples of blood were obtained prior to the application of each patch test.

This chain links TRBV10-3 with TRBJ1-5; 12 bases fit TRBD1. Sequenced here: whole blood, sampled in connection with sensitization to the hapten diphenylcyclopropenone (DPC). The sequence derives from a woman in her forties or fifties with alopecia areata. Some clones in this sample may be carry-over from other donors' samples. The CDR3 spells CAISEDYRDRGHQPQHF. In nucleotides, the CDR3 is TGTGCCATCAGTGAGGACTACCGGGACAGGGGGCATCAGCCCCAGCATTTT.